The sequence of this T cell receptor beta chain was determined in a study of T-cell memory formation after mild COVID-19. The CDR3 loop spans 14 amino acids. V dropped 3 bases and J dropped 0; count of bases not matched to a gene: 2. Germline V gene data show CDR1 as LGHNA and CDR2 as YSLEER. TCRdb ran MiXCR on the 5' RACE reads and lists one entry per CDR3 protein. The repertoire consists of fewer than 400,000 distinct CDR3 sequences, with 15% to 20% occurring once and the leading ten covering roughly 21%. This clonotype appeared many times. The receptor was derived from a man aged 18 to 29 who had mild COVID-19 (a few samples of this study predate the infection). Cell type and time point are not known. Source material: PBMCs or a T cell subset sorted from them (not recorded which). J is TRBJ2-7 and V is TRBV4-3, with 7 bases that match TRBD1. CDR3 region: CASSQTGTSYEQYF. The CDR3 bases are TGCGCCAGCAGCCAGACAGGGACCTCCTACGAGCAGTACTTC.